Presented here are 16 T cell receptor beta chains from one specimen sequenced in a study of tumor and adjacent non-tumor tissue in lung cancer. This sample's RNA came from whole unsorted tissue. Three rounds of nested PCR, following a modified ARM-PCR protocol, produced the TCRbeta library. MiXCR was run by TCRdb on the multiplex PCR reads, yielding one entry per CDR3 protein. Of about 110,000 distinct CDR3 sequences in the sample, roughly 77% are singletons; the top ten hold more than 35%. Source material: lung tumor tissue. The source is a woman in her sixties with non-small cell lung cancer.

For this clonotype: A read error may explain this, as a much larger clone is one base away. The chain recombines TRBV28 with TRBJ1-6; the D is unclear. Per germline, CDR1 MDHEN and CDR2 SYDVKM. The CDR3 sequence is 18 residues long. V shed 8 bases and J shed 8 bases, with 28 bases lying between them. The DNA for the CDR3 is TGTGCCAGCTCCCTACCACCGACCTTTGGATCCAGTCATTCACCCCTCCACTTT. Translation gives CASSLPPTFGSSHSPLHF. Based on the CDR3 plus reference TRBV28 and TRBJ1-6, the full variable domain is DVKVTQSSRYLVKRTGEKVFLECVQDMDHENMFWYRQDPGLGLRLIYFSYDVKMKEKGDIPEGYSVSREKKERFSLILESASTNQTSMYLCASSLPPTFGSSHSPLHFGNGTRLTVT.

This chain uses TRBV20-1 with TRBJ2-5; D unresolved. The CDR3 covers 13 residues. Germline lookup yields CDR1 DFQATT and CDR2 SNEGSKA (reference sequence). Trimming removed 8 bases from V and 3 bases from J, with 16 bases in between. CDR3 protein: CSPVEGWEETQYF. CDR3 bases: TGCAGTCCAGTGGAAGGGTGGGAAGAGACCCAGTACTTC.

This clonotype appeared a few times. A read error is possible here, since a much larger clone lies one base away. This chain connects TRBV5-6 to TRBJ2-3; D is undetermined. Germline V gene lookup returns CDR1 SGHDT and CDR2 YYEEEE. There are 14 residues in the CDR3. CDR3 sequence: CVSSLGHSTDTQYF. CDR3 DNA: TGTGTCAGCAGCTTGGGTCATTCCACAGATACGCAGTATTTT. Variable domain in full (rest from reference TRBV5-6 and TRBJ2-3): DAGVTQSPTHLIKTRGQQVTLRCSPKSGHDTVSWYQQALGQGPQFIFQYYEEEERQRGNFPDRFSGHQFPNYSSELNVNALLLGDSALYLCVSSLGHSTDTQYFGPGTRLTVL.

In regard to this clonotype: This clone may be a read error of a much larger clone one base away. V and J are TRBV6-2 or TRBV6-3 and TRBJ1-1; TRBD1 aligns across 7 bases. The CDR3 sequence is 14 residues long. Germline V gives CDR1 MNHEY, CDR2 SVGEGT. Written as DNA, the CDR3 is TGTGACAGCATAGCACAGGGGAGTAAGACTGAGGCTTTCTTT. This codes for CDSIAQGSKTEAFF.

On this clonotype itself: Because the CDR3 is missing its conserved closing phenylalanine or tryptophan, this is likely a read error. This rearrangement joins TRBV11-2 to TRBJ2-7, with unresolved D. Germline V gene sequence: CDR1 SGHAT, CDR2 FQNNGV. The CDR3 runs 12 residues. V was pared by 9 bases and J by 1 base, with 10 bases between. CDR3 protein: CASGFPSYEQYL. DNA of the CDR3: TGTGCCAGTGGCTTCCCATCCTACGAGCAGTACTTA.

With respect to this clonotype: At one boundary the junction diverges from the germline segment, which might be a read error. V usage is TRBV7-2 and J usage is TRBJ2-1; 9 bases align to TRBD2. Germline V CDR1 and CDR2: SGHTA, FQGNSA. The CDR3 spans 15 residues. DNA for the CDR3: TGTGCCAGGAGCTCCGGGACTAGCTGCGGGAATGAGCAGTTCTTC. It codes for CARSSGTSCGNEQFF.

The chain is built from TRBV7-2 and TRBJ2-3; D gene uncertain. The length of the CDR3 is 15 residues. Germline CDR1 SGHTA, CDR2 FQGNSA. Trimming took off 1 base at V and 6 bases at J, with 14 bases between the two ends. DNA for the CDR3: TGTGCCAGCAGCTTAGGGGTCGGGCGTAGGGATACGCAGTATTTT. As protein: CASSLGVGRRDTQYF.

On this clonotype itself: The conserved phenylalanine or tryptophan normally closing the CDR3 is absent here, so this likely arose from a read error. V and J are TRBV11-3 and TRBJ2-1, with 7 positions matching TRBD2. The CDR3 is 17 amino acids. Germline assignment: CDR1 SGHNT and CDR2 YENEEA. CDR3 protein: CVSGLELTSWSHNEQFL. The CDR3 DNA follows: TGTGTCAGCGGCTTAGAGTTGACTAGCTGGAGCCACAATGAGCAGTTCCTC.

The chain links TRBV5-1 to TRBJ2-7; 8 bases are a match to TRBD1. The CDR3 extends over 14 amino acids. V trimming: 0 bases; J trimming: 5 bases; junction bases outside the gene matches: 4. Looked up from germline, CDR1 is SGHRS and CDR2 is YFSETQ. The DNA for the CDR3 is TGCGCCAGCAGCTTGGGAAAGACAGGGGACGAGCAGTACTTC. It translates to CASSLGKTGDEQYF. The full variable domain, in which reference TRBV5-1 and TRBJ2-7 provide the parts outside the CDR3, is KAGVTQTPRYLIKTRGQQVTLSCSPISGHRSVSWYQQTPGQGLQFLFEYFSETQRNKGNFPGRFSGRQFSNSRSEMNVSTLELGDSALYLCASSLGKTGDEQYFGPGTRLTVT.

For this clonotype: A much larger clone is a single base away; this may be a read error. The rearrangement links TRBV6-2 or TRBV6-3 to TRBJ2-7, with a weak D call TRBD1 (6 bases). The V gene's germline CDR1 is MNHEY and CDR2 SVGEGT. Trimming removed 7 bases from V and 1 base from J, with 17 bases in between. The CDR3 loop spans 15 amino acids. This CDR3 reads CASTPYRDGSYEQYF. The CDR3 bases are TGTGCCAGCACCCCATACAGGGACGGGTCCTACGAGCAGTACTTC.

Concerning this clonotype itself: This clone may be a read error of a much larger clone one base away. The chain has TRBV6-2 or TRBV6-3 and TRBJ1-1; possibly TRBD1 for D (6 bases). Germline V lookup: CDR1 MNHEY, CDR2 SVGEGT. This CDR3 has 13 residues. In DNA form, the CDR3 reads TGTGCCAGCCGGACAGACTTGACTAGAGAAGTTTCCTTT. Protein sequence: CASRTDLTREVSF.

For this clonotype: One end of the junction is discordant with germline, which a read error may explain. The rearrangement links TRBV6-6 to TRBJ1-1, with D perhaps matching TRBD1 (5 bases). Germline loops: CDR1 MNHNY, CDR2 SVGAGI (reference sequence). This CDR3 has 16 residues. The CDR3 nucleotides are TGTGCCAGCAGTCTCAGCACAGGACCGACGAACACAGAAGCTTTCTTT. Protein product: CASSLSTGPTNTEAFF.

This clonotype was observed a handful of times. This may be a read error: a much more frequent sequence differs by one nucleotide. The rearrangement joins TRBV6-2 or TRBV6-3 to TRBJ2-2; the D call may be TRBD1 or TRBD2 (5 bases each). The germline V gene encodes CDR1 MNHEY and CDR2 SVGEGT. The CDR3 covers 12 residues. This CDR3 is CASSPWAGDLFF. CDR3 nucleotide sequence: TGTGCCAGCAGTCCCTGGGCCGGGGACCTGTTTTTT.

Worth noting for this clonotype: A junction end diverges from the germline sequence, so it may reflect a read error. The chain has TRBV5-1 and TRBJ2-1, with a weak D call TRBD1 (6 bases). The germline V gene encodes CDR1 SGHRS and CDR2 YFSETQ. There are 14 residues in the CDR3. The CDR3, as DNA: TGCGCCAGCAACTTGGGGGCGGAGGCGAATGAGCAGTTCTTC. It specifies CASNLGAEANEQFF.

Remarks on this clonotype: At one boundary the junction diverges from the germline segment, which might be a read error. The CDR3 DNA reads as TGTTCCAGCAGCGCCGCAGCAACTAATGAAAAACTGTTTTTT. The encoded protein is CSSSAAATNEKLFF. The chain links TRBV7-8 to TRBJ1-4, with D hard to call. CDR3 size: 14 residues. Germline V gives CDR1 SGHVS, CDR2 FQNEAQ.

The chain is built from TRBV11-2 and TRBJ2-7; 9 bases agree with TRBD2. Trimming took 5 bases from V and 7 from J; bases not matched to a gene: 12. CDR3 length: 15 residues. Germline loops: CDR1 SGHAT, CDR2 FQNNGV. The CDR3 region is CASSDWGSGRGEQYF. The CDR3 coding sequence is TGTGCCAGCAGCGACTGGGGTAGCGGGAGAGGAGAGCAGTACTTC. Complete variable domain (other parts from reference TRBV11-2 and TRBJ2-7): EAGVAQSPRYKIIEKRQSVAFWCNPISGHATLYWYQQILGQGPKLLIQFQNNGVVDDSQLPKDRFSAERLKGVDSTLKIQPAKLEDSAVYLCASSDWGSGRGEQYFGPGTRLTVT.